A selection of T cell receptor beta chains follows, all from one sample in a study of Ad26.COV2.S vaccination and SARS-CoV-2 variants. The table came from immunoSEQ multiplex PCR; TCRdb's copy has only in-frame clones and leaves some out. The sample yields about 480,000 clones, around 88% seen once. Specimen: peripheral blood, collected in a trial of Ad26.COV2.S vaccine versus placebo. Receptor source: a person between 18 and 65 years old who received the Ad26.COV2.S COVID-19 vaccine or a placebo. Both conserved end residues are part of each CDR3. The order of the fields is clone size, D gene, J gene, V gene, CDR3 protein, CDR3 DNA. A D gene is named only where the DNA matches it firmly. Clone size is shown for a subset of rows, as once, few, many or a class of expanded clone.

-,TRBD1,TRBJ1-2,TRBV4-3,CASSQGQGASSGYTF,TGCGCCAGCAGCCAAGGACAGGGGGCATCGTCTGGCTACACCTTC
-,TRBD2,TRBJ2-3,TRBV7-2,CASSSRLAGAHTQYF,TGTGCCAGCAGCTCCCGACTAGCGGGAGCCCATACGCAGTATTTT
-,TRBD1,TRBJ2-2,TRBV18,CASSPVGTAPITGELFF,TGTGCCAGCTCACCAGTCGGGACAGCCCCTATCACCGGGGAGCTGTTTTTT
-,-,TRBJ2-3,TRBV9,CASSVLDTTDTQYF,TGTGCCAGCAGCGTTCTAGATACCACAGATACGCAGTATTTT
-,-,TRBJ2-3,TRBV27,CASSTGPTDTQYF,TGTGCCAGCTCGACTGGCCCCACAGATACGCAGTATTTT
-,-,TRBJ2-3,TRBV25-1,CASSEGYSTDTQYF,TGTGCCAGCAGTGAAGGTTATAGCACAGATACGCAGTATTTT
-,TRBD2,TRBJ2-1,TRBV9,CASSVGSGTLYEQFF,TGTGCCAGCAGCGTCGGTAGCGGGACTTTGTATGAGCAGTTCTTC
-,-,TRBJ1-5,TRBV4-1,CASSQGQGGNQPQHF,TGCGCCAGCAGCCAAGGGCAGGGCGGCAATCAGCCCCAGCATTTT
-,-,TRBJ2-5,TRBV5-1,CASSPRVNQETQYF,TGCGCCAGCAGTCCTCGGGTAAACCAAGAGACCCAGTACTTC
-,-,TRBJ2-1,TRBV7-9,CASSLGDPNNEQFF,TGTGCCAGCAGCTTGGGGGACCCCAACAATGAGCAGTTCTTC
-,-,TRBJ2-5,TRBV30,CAWSVAQETQYF,TGTGCCTGGAGTGTAGCTCAAGAGACCCAGTACTTC
-,-,TRBJ1-3,TRBV5-4,CASSLERAGNTIYF,TGTGCCAGCAGCTTAGAAAGGGCTGGAAACACCATATATTTT
-,-,TRBJ2-2,TRBV19,CASSRLEVGGELFF,TGTGCCAGTAGTAGACTAGAGGTTGGCGGGGAGCTGTTTTTT
-,TRBD2,TRBJ2-1,TRBV7-9,CASRILAGAKNEQFF,TGTGCCAGCAGGATACTAGCGGGAGCGAAGAATGAGCAGTTCTTC
-,-,TRBJ2-4,TRBV19,CASSDSSGNIQYF,TGTGCCAGTAGCGACAGCTCAGGAAACATTCAGTACTTC
-,TRBD1,TRBJ1-2,TRBV27,CASRPTGGRPGYTF,TGTGCCAGCAGACCTACAGGGGGCCGTCCGGGCTACACCTTC
-,TRBD1,TRBJ1-1,TRBV19,CASSALTGRAEAFF,TGTGCCAGTAGTGCGCTGACAGGGAGGGCTGAAGCTTTCTTT
-,-,TRBJ1-5,TRBV28,CASRPGVQPQHF,TGTGCCAGTAGGCCGGGGGTGCAGCCCCAGCATTTT
-,TRBD1,TRBJ1-1,TRBV4-1,CASSQKTGRIAEAFF,TGCGCCAGCAGCCAGAAGACAGGGAGGATCGCCGAAGCTTTCTTT
few,-,TRBJ1-3,TRBV11-2,CASSRKGVASGNTIYF,TGTGCCAGCAGCCGGAAGGGGGTAGCTTCTGGAAACACCATATATTTT
-,-,TRBJ2-7,TRBV4-3,CASSPHGAAGGSYEQYF,TGCGCCAGCAGCCCGCACGGCGCGGCAGGGGGGTCCTACGAGCAGTACTTC
-,-,TRBJ2-5,TRBV5-4,CASSLDGFQETQYF,TGTGCCAGCAGCTTGGACGGTTTCCAAGAGACCCAGTACTTC
-,-,TRBJ1-2,TRBV6-1,CASSEARGGGYTF,TGTGCCAGCAGTGAAGCGCGGGGTGGGGGCTACACCTTC
-,-,TRBJ2-7,TRBV6-5,CASPSSEQYEQYF,TGTGCCAGCCCGTCTAGCGAACAATACGAGCAGTACTTC
-,-,TRBJ1-5,TRBV6-6,CASSATFADVQPQHF,TGTGCCAGCAGTGCTACGTTCGCCGACGTTCAGCCCCAGCATTTT